The 10 T cell receptor beta chains below were found in one sample sequenced in a study of PD-L1 blockade in urothelial cancer. Profiling relied on immunoSEQ multiplex PCR, and the TCRdb table lists in-frame clones only, not all of them. The table lists some 97,000 clones, 91% of them singletons. The sequencing used PBMCs, collected around atezolizumab (anti-PD-L1) treatment. These receptor sequences come from a woman of 80 years or more with urothelial cancer.

This chain uses TRBV10-2 with TRBJ1-5, with D tentatively TRBD1 (6 bases). V lost 6 bases and J lost 11, with 17 bases in between. CDR1 and CDR2 from the germline V gene are WSHSY and SAAADI. This CDR3 is 13 amino acids long. The CDR3 spells CASREGTRETQHF. CDR3 nucleotides: TGCGCCAGCAGGGAAGGGACAAGAGAAACCCAGCATTTT.

The chain recombines TRBV10-3 with TRBJ2-7; D ambiguous. The CDR3 spans 11 residues. CDR1 and CDR2 from the germline V gene are ENHRY and SYGVKD. V lost 5 bases, J lost 5 bases, and 7 bases lay in between. The CDR3 DNA sequence: TGTGCCATCAGTTCTACCGACGAGCAGTACTTC. Protein: CAISSTDEQYF.

The chain couples TRBV19 to TRBJ2-5; TRBD1 might be the D (5 bases). Germline V gene sequence: CDR1 LNHDA, CDR2 SQIVND (reference sequence). The V gene lost 3 bases and the J gene lost 5 bases, with 7 bases spanning the gap. The CDR3 spans 12 residues. The CDR3 loop reads CASSMAGETQYF. CDR3 DNA sequence: TGTGCCAGTAGTATGGCAGGGGAGACCCAGTACTTC. Drawing the rest from reference TRBV19 and TRBJ2-5, the complete variable domain is DGGITQSPKYLFRKEGQNVTLSCEQNLNHDAMYWYRQDPGQGLRLIYYSQIVNDFQKGDIAEGYSVSREKKESFPLTVTSAQKNPTAFYLCASSMAGETQYFGPGTRLLVL.

The chain carries TRBV7-6 and TRBJ2-7, with 7 bases lining up with TRBD2. CDR1 SGHVS and CDR2 FNYEAQ come from the germline V gene. This CDR3 has 15 amino acids. J lost 0 bases, V lost 1 base, and 3 bases had no gene match. CDR3: CASSLGGGSSYEQYF. The CDR3 DNA sequence: TGTGCCAGCAGCTTAGGCGGGGGAAGCTCCTACGAGCAGTACTTC.

This chain links TRBV2 with TRBJ2-2; D is possibly TRBD1 (5 bases). Germline V CDR1 and CDR2: SNHLY, FYNNEI. V was clipped by 8 bases and J by 4 bases, with 11 bases between them. CDR3 length equals 13 residues. The CDR3 nucleotides are TGTGCCAGCCGAGTAGGGGCCACCGGGGAGCTGTTTTTT. Protein sequence: CASRVGATGELFF.

V usage is TRBV5-1 and J usage is TRBJ1-1; D is possibly TRBD1 (6 bases). V lost 0 bases and J lost 7, with 10 bases in between. The germline CDR1 and CDR2 sequences are SGHRS and YFSETQ. The CDR3 runs to 13 residues. The CDR3 protein is CASSLGQGIEAFF. The CDR3 DNA follows: TGCGCCAGCAGCTTGGGGCAGGGGATTGAAGCTTTCTTT.

J is TRBJ1-4 and V is TRBV15; 9 nucleotides align to TRBD1. There are 16 residues in the CDR3. J gave up 2 bases and V 3 bases, and 4 bases lay outside the gene matches. Germline lookup yields CDR1 LNHNV and CDR2 YYDKDF (reference sequence). The CDR3 region is CATSSADRGTNEKLFF. In nucleotides, the CDR3 is TGTGCCACCAGCAGCGCCGACAGGGGGACTAATGAAAAACTGTTTTTT.

The genes are TRBV7-2 and TRBJ1-4; 9 nucleotides agree with TRBD1. The CDR3 has 14 residues. Germline loops: CDR1 SGHTA, CDR2 FQGNSA. V shed 5 bases, J shed 8 bases, and the junction held 6 bases outside the gene matches. CDR3 protein: CASSLTGGNEKLFF. CDR3 DNA: TGTGCCAGCAGCCTGACAGGGGGTAACGAAAAACTGTTTTTT.

The J gene is TRBJ1-2, the V gene TRBV7-8, with a tentative D call TRBD1 (6 bases). The V gene lost 4 bases and the J gene lost 2 bases, with 8 bases spanning the gap. The CDR3 has 13 amino acids. The V gene's germline CDR1 is SGHVS and CDR2 FQNEAQ. The CDR3 region has the DNA TGTGCCAGCAGCTCGGGACAAAACTATGGCTACACCTTC. Amino acids: CASSSGQNYGYTF.

V is TRBV6-1 and J is TRBJ1-1; perhaps TRBD1 as D (6 bases). Germline V gene lookup returns CDR1 MNHNS and CDR2 SASEGT. This CDR3 has 13 residues. The germline V and J ends were trimmed by 7 bases and 6 bases, with 15 bases remaining between them. CDR3 residues: CASTSRGGSEAFF. CDR3 nucleotide sequence: TGTGCCAGCACGTCTAGGGGGGGCTCTGAAGCTTTCTTT.